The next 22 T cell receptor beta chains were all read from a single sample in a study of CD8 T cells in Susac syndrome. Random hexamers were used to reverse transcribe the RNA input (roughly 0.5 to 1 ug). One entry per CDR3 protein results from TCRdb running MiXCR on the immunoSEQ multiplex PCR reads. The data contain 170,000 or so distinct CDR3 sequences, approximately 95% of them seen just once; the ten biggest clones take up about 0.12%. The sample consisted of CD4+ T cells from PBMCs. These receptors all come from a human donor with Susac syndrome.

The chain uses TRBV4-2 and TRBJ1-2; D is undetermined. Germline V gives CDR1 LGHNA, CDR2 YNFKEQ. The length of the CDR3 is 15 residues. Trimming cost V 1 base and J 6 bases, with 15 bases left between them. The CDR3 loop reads CASSQGTLFGDGYTF. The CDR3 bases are TGTGCCAGCAGCCAAGGTACTCTTTTCGGGGATGGCTACACCTTC.

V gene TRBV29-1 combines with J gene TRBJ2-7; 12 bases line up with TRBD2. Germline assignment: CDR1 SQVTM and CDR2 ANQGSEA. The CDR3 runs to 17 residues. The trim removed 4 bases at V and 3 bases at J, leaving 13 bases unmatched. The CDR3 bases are TGCAGCGTTGTAAGGTCACTAGCGGGAGGCGGGAACTACGAGCAGTACTTC. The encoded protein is CSVVRSLAGGGNYEQYF.

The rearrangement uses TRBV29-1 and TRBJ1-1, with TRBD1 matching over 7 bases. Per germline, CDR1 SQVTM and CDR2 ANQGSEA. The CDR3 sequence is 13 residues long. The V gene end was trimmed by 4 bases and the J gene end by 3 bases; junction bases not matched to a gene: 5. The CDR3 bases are TGCAGCGTTGTGGTAGGGGGCTACACTGAAGCTTTCTTT. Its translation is CSVVVGGYTEAFF.

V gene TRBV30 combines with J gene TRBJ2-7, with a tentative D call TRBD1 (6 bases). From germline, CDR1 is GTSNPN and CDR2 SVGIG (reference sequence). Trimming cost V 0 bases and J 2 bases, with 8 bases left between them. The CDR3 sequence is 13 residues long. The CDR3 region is CAWSVKGAYEQYF. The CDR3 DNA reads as TGTGCCTGGAGTGTAAAGGGGGCCTACGAGCAGTACTTC.

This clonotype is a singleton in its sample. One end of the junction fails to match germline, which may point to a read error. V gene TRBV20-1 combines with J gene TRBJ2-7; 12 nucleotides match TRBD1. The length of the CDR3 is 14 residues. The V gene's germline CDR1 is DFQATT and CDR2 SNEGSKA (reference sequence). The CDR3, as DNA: TGCAGTGCTCGAGAGGTGGGACAGGGGGCTCTTCAGTACTTC. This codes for CSAREVGQGALQYF.

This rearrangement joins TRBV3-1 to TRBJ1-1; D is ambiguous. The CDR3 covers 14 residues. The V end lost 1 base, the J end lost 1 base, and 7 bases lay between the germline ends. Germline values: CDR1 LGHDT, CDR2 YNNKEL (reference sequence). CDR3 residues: CASSQGGKNTEAFF. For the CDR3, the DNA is TGTGCCAGCAGCCAAGGAGGAAAGAACACTGAAGCTTTCTTT.

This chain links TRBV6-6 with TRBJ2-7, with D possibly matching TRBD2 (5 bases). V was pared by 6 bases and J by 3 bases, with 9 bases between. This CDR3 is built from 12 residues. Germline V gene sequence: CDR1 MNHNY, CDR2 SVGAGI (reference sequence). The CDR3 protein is CASSSGNYEQYF. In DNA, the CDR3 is TGTGCCAGCAGCTCCGGGAACTACGAGCAGTACTTC.

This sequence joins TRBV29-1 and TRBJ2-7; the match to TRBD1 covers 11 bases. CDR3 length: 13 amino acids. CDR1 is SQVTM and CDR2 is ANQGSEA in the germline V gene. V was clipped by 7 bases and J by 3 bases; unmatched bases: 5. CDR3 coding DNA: TGCAGCGCCGGGACAGGGGGGAACTACGAGCAGTACTTC. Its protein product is CSAGTGGNYEQYF.

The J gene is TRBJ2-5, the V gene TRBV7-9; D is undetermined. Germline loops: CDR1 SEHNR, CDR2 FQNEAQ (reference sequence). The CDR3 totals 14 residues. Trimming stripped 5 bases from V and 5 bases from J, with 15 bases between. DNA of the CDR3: TGTGCCAGCAGCCCTAAGGTGGTAACCGAGACCCAGTACTTC. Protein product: CASSPKVVTETQYF.

The CDR3 DNA reads as TGCAGCGTTGGAGACGGAGGGTACGAGCAGTACTTC. This encodes CSVGDGGYEQYF. The chain recombines TRBV29-1 with TRBJ2-7; D perhaps matches TRBD2 (6 bases). This CDR3 has 12 amino acids. Germline CDR1 reads SQVTM; CDR2 reads ANQGSEA. The V gene lost 4 bases and the J gene lost 4 bases, with 11 bases spanning the gap.

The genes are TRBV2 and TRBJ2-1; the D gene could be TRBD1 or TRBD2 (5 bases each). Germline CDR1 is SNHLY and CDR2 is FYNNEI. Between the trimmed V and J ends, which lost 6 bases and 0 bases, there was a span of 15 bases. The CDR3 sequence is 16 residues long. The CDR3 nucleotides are TGTGCCAGCAGGGGGGATCCGGTGAGCTCCTACAATGAGCAGTTCTTC. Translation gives CASRGDPVSSYNEQFF.

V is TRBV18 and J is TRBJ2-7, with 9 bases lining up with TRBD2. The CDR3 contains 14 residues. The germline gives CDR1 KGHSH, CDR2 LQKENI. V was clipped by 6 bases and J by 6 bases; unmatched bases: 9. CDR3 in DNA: TGTGCCAGCTCTCCCCAGCGGGAGGCCGCCGAGCAGTACTTC. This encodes CASSPQREAAEQYF.

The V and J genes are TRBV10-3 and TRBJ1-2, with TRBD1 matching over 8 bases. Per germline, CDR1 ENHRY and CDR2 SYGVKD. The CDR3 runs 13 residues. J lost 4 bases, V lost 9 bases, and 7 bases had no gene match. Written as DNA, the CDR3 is TGTGCCATTCAACCAGGGGGCGGCTATGGCTACACCTTC. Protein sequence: CAIQPGGGYGYTF.

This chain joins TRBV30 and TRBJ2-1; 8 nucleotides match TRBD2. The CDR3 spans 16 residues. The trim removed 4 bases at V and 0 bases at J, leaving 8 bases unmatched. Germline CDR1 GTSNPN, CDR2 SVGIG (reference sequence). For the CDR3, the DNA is TGTGCCTGGACTTATAGCGGGACGAGCTCCTACAATGAGCAGTTCTTC. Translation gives CAWTYSGTSSYNEQFF.

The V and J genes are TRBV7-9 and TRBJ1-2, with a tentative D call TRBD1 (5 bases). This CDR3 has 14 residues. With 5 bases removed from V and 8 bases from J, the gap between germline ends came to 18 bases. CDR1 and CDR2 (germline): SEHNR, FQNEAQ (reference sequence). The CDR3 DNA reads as TGTGCCAGCAGCATCGGGACGGCGCTATGGGGCTACACCTTC. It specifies CASSIGTALWGYTF.

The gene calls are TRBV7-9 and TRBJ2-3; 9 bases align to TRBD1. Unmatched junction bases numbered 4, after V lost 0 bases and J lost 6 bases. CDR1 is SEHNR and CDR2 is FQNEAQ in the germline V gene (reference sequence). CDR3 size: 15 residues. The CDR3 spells CASSLAGQGGDTQYF. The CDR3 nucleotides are TGTGCCAGCAGCTTAGCGGGACAGGGAGGCGATACGCAGTATTTT.

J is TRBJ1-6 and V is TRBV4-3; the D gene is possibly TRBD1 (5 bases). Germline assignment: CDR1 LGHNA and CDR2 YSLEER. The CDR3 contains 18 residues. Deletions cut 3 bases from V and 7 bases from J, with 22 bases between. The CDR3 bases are TGCGCCAGCAGCCAGAAGCTTAGGCCGACGGGGGGAAATTCACCCCTCCACTTT. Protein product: CASSQKLRPTGGNSPLHF.

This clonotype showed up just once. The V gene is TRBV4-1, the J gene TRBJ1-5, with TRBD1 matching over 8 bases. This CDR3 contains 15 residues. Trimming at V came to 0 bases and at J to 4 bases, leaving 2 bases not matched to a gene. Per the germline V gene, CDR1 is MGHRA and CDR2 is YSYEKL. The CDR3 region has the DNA TGCGCCAGCAGCCAAGACACAGGGGGGAATCAGCCCCAGCATTTT. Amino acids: CASSQDTGGNQPQHF.

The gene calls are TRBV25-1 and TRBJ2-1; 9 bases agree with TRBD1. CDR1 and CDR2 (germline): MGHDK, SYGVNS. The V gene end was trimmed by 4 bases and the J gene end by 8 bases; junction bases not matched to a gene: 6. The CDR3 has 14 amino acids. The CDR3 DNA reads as TGTGCCAGCAGTGCGGACAGGGGTTTGGATGAGCAGTTCTTC. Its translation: CASSADRGLDEQFF.

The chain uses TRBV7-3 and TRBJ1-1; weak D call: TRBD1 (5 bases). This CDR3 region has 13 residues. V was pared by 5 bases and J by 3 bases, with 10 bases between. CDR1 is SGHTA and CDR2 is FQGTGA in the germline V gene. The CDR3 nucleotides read TGTGCCAGCAGCGTTGACAGTTACACTGAAGCTTTCTTT. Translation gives CASSVDSYTEAFF.

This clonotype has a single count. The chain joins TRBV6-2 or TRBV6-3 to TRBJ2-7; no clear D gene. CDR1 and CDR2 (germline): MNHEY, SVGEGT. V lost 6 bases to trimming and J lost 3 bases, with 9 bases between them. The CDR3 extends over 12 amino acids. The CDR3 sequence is CASSDPNYEQYF. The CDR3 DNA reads TGTGCCAGCAGCGACCCAAACTACGAGCAGTACTTC.

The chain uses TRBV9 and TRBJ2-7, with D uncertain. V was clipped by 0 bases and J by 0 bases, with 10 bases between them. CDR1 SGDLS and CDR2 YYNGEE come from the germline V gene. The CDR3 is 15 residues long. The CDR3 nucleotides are TGTGCCAGCAGCGTAGATGCCAGTAGCTCCTACGAGCAGTACTTC. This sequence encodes CASSVDASSSYEQYF. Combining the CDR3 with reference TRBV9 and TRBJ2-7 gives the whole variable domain DSGVTQTPKHLITATGQRVTLRCSPRSGDLSVYWYQQSLDQGLQFLIQYYNGEERAKGNILERFSAQQFPDLHSELNLSSLELGDSALYFCASSVDASSSYEQYFGPGTRLTVT.